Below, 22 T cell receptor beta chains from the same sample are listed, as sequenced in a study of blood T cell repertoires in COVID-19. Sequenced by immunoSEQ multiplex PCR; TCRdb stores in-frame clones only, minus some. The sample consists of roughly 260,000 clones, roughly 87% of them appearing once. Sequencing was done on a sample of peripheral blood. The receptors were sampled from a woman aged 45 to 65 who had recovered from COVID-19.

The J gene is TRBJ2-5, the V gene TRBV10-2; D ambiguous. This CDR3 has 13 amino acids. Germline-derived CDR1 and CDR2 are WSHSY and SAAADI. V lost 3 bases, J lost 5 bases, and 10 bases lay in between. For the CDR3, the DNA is TGCGCCAGCAGTGACCCGGGTGGGGAGACCCAGTACTTC. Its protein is CASSDPGGETQYF.

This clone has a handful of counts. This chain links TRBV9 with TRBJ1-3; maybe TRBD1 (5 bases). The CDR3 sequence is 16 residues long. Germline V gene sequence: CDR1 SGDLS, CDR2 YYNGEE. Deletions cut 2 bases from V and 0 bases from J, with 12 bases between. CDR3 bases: TGTGCCAGCAGCGTGGCCGGGGGAAGCTCTGGAAACACCATATATTTT. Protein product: CASSVAGGSSGNTIYF.

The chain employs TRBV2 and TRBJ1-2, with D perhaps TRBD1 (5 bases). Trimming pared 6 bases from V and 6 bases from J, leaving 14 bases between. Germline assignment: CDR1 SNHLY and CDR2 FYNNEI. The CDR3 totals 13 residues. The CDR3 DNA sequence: TGTGCCAGCAGAAGGGGTTCTTGGGATGGCTACACCTTC. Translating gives CASRRGSWDGYTF.

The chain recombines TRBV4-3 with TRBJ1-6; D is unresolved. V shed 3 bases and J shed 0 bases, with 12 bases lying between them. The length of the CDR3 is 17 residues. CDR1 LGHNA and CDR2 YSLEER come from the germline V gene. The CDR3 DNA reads TGCGCCAGCAGCCAGCAGACGGAGAGCTCCTATAATTCACCCCTCCACTTT. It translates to CASSQQTESSYNSPLHF.

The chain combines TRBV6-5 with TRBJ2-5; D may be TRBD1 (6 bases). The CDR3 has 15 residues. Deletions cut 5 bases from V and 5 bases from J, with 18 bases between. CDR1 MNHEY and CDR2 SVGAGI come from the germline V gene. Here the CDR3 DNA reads TGTGCCAGCAGTCTACCCAGAGGGGGAGTGGAGACCCAGTACTTC. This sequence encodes CASSLPRGGVETQYF.

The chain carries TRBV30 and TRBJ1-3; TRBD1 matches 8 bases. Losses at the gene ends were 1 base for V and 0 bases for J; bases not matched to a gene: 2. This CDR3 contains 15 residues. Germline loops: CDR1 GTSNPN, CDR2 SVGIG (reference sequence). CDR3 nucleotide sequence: TGTGCCTGGAGTGCAGGGGGCTACTCTGGAAACACCATATATTTT. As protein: CAWSAGGYSGNTIYF.

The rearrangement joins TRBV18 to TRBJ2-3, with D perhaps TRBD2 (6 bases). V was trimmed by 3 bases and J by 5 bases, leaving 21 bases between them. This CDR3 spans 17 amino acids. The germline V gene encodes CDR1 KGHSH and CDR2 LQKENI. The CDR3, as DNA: TGTGCCAGCTCACCTTTAACCGCGACTAGAATAGGAGATACGCAGTATTTT. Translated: CASSPLTATRIGDTQYF.

In nucleotides, the CDR3 is TGCAGCGTCCGCCGGGACAGGGGGCTCTATGAGCAGTTCTTC. Protein sequence: CSVRRDRGLYEQFF. This chain links TRBV29-1 with TRBJ2-1, with 12 bases matching TRBD1. The CDR3 consists of 14 residues. The germline V gene encodes CDR1 SQVTM and CDR2 ANQGSEA. The V and J ends lost 6 bases and 8 bases, in that order; junction bases with no gene match: 8.

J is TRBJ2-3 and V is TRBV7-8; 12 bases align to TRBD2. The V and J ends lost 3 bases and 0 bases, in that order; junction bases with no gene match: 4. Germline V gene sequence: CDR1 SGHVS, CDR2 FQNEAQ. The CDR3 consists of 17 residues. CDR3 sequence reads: CASSFPLAGGSTDTQYF. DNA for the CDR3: TGTGCCAGCAGCTTCCCGCTAGCGGGGGGGAGCACAGATACGCAGTATTTT. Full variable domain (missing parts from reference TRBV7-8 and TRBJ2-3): GAGVSQSPRYKVAKRGQDVALRCDPISGHVSLFWYQQALGQGPEFLTYFQNEAQLDKSGLPSDRFFAERPEGSVSTLKIQRTQQEDSAVYLCASSFPLAGGSTDTQYFGPGTRLTVL.

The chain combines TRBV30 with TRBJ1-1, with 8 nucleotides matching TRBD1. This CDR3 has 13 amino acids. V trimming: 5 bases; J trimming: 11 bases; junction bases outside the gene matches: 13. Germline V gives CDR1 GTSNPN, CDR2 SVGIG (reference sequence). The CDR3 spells CAWCRPGGAWAFF. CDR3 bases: TGTGCCTGGTGCAGGCCAGGGGGCGCTTGGGCTTTCTTT.

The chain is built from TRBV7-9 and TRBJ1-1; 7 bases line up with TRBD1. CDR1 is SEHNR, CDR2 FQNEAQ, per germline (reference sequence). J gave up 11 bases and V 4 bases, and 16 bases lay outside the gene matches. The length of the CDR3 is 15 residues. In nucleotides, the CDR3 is TGTGCCAGCAGCTGGCTAGAGAAGACAGGGACGGGTGCTTTCTTT. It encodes CASSWLEKTGTGAFF.

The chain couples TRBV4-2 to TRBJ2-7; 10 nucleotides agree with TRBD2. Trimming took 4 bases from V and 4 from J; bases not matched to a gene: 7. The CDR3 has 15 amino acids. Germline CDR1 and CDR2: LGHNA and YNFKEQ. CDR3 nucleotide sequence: TGTGCCAGCAGCCGATCCGGGACTAGCGAGTACGAGCAGTACTTC. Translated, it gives CASSRSGTSEYEQYF.

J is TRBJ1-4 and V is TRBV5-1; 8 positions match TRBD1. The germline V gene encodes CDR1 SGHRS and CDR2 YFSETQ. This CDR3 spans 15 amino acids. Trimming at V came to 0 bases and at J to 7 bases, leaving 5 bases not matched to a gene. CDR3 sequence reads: CASSLDPRGPEKLFF. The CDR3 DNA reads TGCGCCAGCAGCTTGGATCCCAGGGGGCCTGAAAAACTGTTTTTT. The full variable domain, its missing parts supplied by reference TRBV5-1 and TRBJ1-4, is KAGVTQTPRYLIKTRGQQVTLSCSPISGHRSVSWYQQTPGQGLQFLFEYFSETQRNKGNFPGRFSGRQFSNSRSEMNVSTLELGDSALYLCASSLDPRGPEKLFFGSGTQLSVL.

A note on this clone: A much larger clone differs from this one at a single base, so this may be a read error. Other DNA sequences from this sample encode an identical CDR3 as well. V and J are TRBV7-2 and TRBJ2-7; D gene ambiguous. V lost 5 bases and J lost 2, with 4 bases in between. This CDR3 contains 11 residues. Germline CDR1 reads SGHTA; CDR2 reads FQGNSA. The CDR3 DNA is TGTGCCAGCAGCCCAGCCTACGAGCAGTACTTC. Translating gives CASSPAYEQYF.

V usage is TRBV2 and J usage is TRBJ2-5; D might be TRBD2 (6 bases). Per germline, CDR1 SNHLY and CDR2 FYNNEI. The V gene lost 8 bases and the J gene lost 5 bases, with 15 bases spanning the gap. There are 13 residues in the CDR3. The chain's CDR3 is CASGGSRRETQYF. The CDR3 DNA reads TGTGCCAGCGGGGGGAGTAGGCGCGAGACCCAGTACTTC.

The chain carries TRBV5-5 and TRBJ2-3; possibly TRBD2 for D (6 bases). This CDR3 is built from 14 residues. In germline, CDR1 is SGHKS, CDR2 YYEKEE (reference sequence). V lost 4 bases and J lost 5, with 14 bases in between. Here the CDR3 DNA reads TGTGCCAGCAGCCGCGGAGGGTTGGGAGATACGCAGTATTTT. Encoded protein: CASSRGGLGDTQYF.

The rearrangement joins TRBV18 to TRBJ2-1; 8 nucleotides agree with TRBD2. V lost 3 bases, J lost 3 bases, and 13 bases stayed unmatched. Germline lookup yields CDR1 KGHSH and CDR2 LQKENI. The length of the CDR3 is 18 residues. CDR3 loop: CASSPVPPGGDYYNEQFF. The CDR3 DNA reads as TGTGCCAGCTCACCCGTCCCCCCGGGAGGGGACTACTACAATGAGCAGTTCTTC.

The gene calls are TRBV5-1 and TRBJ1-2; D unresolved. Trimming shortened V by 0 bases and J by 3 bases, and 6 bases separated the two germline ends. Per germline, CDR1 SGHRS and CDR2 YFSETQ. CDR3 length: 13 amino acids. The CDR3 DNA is TGCGCCAGCAGCTTGGGTAGAGACTATGGCTACACCTTC. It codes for CASSLGRDYGYTF.

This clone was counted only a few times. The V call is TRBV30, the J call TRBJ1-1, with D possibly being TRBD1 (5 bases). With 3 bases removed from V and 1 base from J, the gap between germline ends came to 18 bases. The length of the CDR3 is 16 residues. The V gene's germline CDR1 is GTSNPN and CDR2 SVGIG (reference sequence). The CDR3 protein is CAWSALQGVENTEAFF. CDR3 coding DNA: TGTGCCTGGAGCGCCCTCCAAGGGGTTGAGAACACTGAAGCTTTCTTT. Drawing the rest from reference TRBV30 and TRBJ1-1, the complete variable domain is SQTIHQWPATLVQPVGSPLSLECTVEGTSNPNLYWYRQAAGRGLQLLFYSVGIGQISSEVPQNLSASRPQDRQFILSSKKLLLSDSGFYLCAWSALQGVENTEAFFGQGTRLTVV.

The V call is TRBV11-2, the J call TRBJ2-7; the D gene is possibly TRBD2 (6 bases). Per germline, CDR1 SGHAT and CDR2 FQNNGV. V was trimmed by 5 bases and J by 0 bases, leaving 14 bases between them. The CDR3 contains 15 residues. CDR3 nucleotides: TGTGCCAGCAGCATTAGGACGGAGGGCTCCTACGAGCAGTACTTC. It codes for CASSIRTEGSYEQYF.

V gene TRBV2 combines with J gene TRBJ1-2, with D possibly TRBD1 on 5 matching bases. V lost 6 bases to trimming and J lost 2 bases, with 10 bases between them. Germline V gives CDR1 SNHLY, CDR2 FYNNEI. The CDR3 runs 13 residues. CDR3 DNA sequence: TGTGCCAGCAGGGGAAGGGGCAACTATGGCTACACCTTC. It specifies CASRGRGNYGYTF.

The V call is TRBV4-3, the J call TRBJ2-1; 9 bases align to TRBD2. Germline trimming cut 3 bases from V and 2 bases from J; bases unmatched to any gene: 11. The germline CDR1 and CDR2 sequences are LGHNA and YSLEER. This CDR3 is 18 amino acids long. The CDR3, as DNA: TGCGCCAGCAGCCAGGGGACAGCGGCTAGCGGGGCCTACAATGAGCAGTTCTTC. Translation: CASSQGTAASGAYNEQFF.